The 28 T cell receptor beta chains given below trace back to one sample, sequenced in a study of metastatic and nonmetastatic thyroid tumors. Thyroid surgery took place with no prior treatment in any patient. MiXCR was used by TCRdb to re-call the PCR reads. The data contain roughly 14,000 clones, over 20% of them singletons. What was sequenced was tumor tissue. The receptors stem from a female donor with papillary thyroid cancer or a benign thyroid nodule (not recorded which). Some clones in this sample may be carry-over from other donors' samples.

This clone was picked up many times. V is TRBV6-1 and J is TRBJ2-6; 10 bases map to TRBD1. From germline, CDR1 is MNHNS and CDR2 SASEGT. The CDR3 spans 16 residues. J was trimmed by 0 bases and V by 5 bases; bases with no gene match: 1. As DNA, the CDR3 is TGTGCCAGCAGTTGGACAGGGGGCTCTGGGGCCAACGTCCTGACTTTC. Translating it yields CASSWTGGSGANVLTF.

V is TRBV20-1 and J is TRBJ2-2; 9 positions match TRBD2. The CDR3 has 16 amino acids. V lost 0 bases and J lost 3; bases outside the gene matches: 5. Germline assignment: CDR1 DFQATT and CDR2 SNEGSKA (reference sequence). CDR3 nucleotides: TGCAGTGCTAGAGATTGGACTAGCGACCACACCGGGGAGCTGTTTTTT. Its protein product is CSARDWTSDHTGELFF.

The V call is TRBV2, the J call TRBJ2-7; no clear D. The V end was cut by 7 bases, the J end by 1 base, with 20 bases between. The CDR3 spans 16 residues. The germline gives CDR1 SNHLY, CDR2 FYNNEI. DNA for the CDR3: TGTGCCAGCAATCCGGTCGGCTCCTTACGTTCCTACGAGCAGTACTTC. Translation gives CASNPVGSLRSYEQYF.

The sample holds a few counts of this clone. The chain carries TRBV6-1 and TRBJ2-7; D perhaps matches TRBD2 (6 bases). Germline lookup yields CDR1 MNHNS and CDR2 SASEGT. CDR3 length: 12 amino acids. Trimming shortened V by 6 bases and J by 7 bases, and 13 bases separated the two germline ends. In DNA form, the CDR3 reads TGTGCCAGCAGACACGGGGGATGGGAGCAGTACTTC. Translation gives CASRHGGWEQYF.

On this clone: One junction end does not reproduce the germline sequence, and a read error may be involved. The rearrangement joins TRBV4-1 to TRBJ1-4, with TRBD1 identical over 11 bases. The CDR3 extends over 18 amino acids. Looked up from germline, CDR1 is MGHRA and CDR2 is YSYEKL. CDR3 in DNA: TGCACCAGCAGCCCCGGGACAGGGGGATCTGCAACTAATGAAAAACTGTTTTTT. Translated: CTSSPGTGGSATNEKLFF.

By its share, this clone is large (0.1 to 1%). The chain links TRBV19 to TRBJ2-3; 9 bases fit TRBD2. J lost 3 bases, V lost 3 bases, and 7 bases had no gene match. Germline V gives CDR1 LNHDA, CDR2 SQIVND (reference sequence). The CDR3 covers 16 residues. The CDR3 bases are TGTGCCAGTAGTATTTTGGCGGGAGGGCCAACAGATACGCAGTATTTT. Its translation is CASSILAGGPTDTQYF.

Within the sample, this clone is medium-sized. The chain joins TRBV18 to TRBJ2-7; 11 nucleotides match TRBD1. V lost 4 bases, J lost 6 bases, and 8 bases stayed unmatched. Germline V lookup: CDR1 KGHSH, CDR2 LQKENI. The CDR3 length is 15 residues. The CDR3 sequence is CASSLGTGGQGEQYF. Here the CDR3 DNA reads TGTGCCAGCTCACTCGGGACAGGGGGACAGGGCGAGCAGTACTTC.

At least ten counts were recorded for this clone. This chain links TRBV7-4 with TRBJ1-5; D call uncertain. The V end was cut by 5 bases, the J end by 0 bases, with 8 bases between. The CDR3 length is 14 residues. CDR1 is SGHVT and CDR2 is SQSDAQ in the germline V gene. CDR3 DNA sequence: TGTGCCAGCAGCCTCACATATAGCAATCAGCCCCAGCATTTT. Translation gives CASSLTYSNQPQHF.

Many counts were recorded for this clone. The V gene is TRBV24-1, the J gene TRBJ2-7, with 14 bases matching TRBD2. Germline V gene lookup returns CDR1 KGHDR and CDR2 SFDVKD. The CDR3 runs to 18 residues. The ends lost 9 bases at V and 0 bases at J; junction bases unmatched: 12. The DNA for the CDR3 is TGTGCCACCCGAACATGGGGGACTAGCGGGGGAAACTCCTACGAGCAGTACTTC. Its protein product is CATRTWGTSGGNSYEQYF.

In this sample, this clone turned up many times. With a much larger clone just one base away, this may be a read error. Because it lacks the conserved phenylalanine or tryptophan at the end, this CDR3 is likely a read error. CDR3 sequence (DNA): TGTGCCAGCAGTGAGAGGCCCTCAGGGGTCAATCAGCCCCAGCATCTT. It encodes CASSERPSGVNQPQHL. The chain joins TRBV2 to TRBJ1-5, with a weak D call TRBD1 (6 bases). The V and J ends lost 3 bases and 3 bases respectively, with 15 bases between them. CDR1 SNHLY and CDR2 FYNNEI come from the germline V gene. The CDR3 loop spans 16 amino acids.

At least ten counts were recorded for this clone. A read error may be the cause here, since a much bigger clone is one base away. The genes are TRBV28 and TRBJ2-1; D remains unclear. The CDR3 totals 16 residues. The V gene lost 6 bases and the J gene lost 1 base, with 16 bases spanning the gap. Germline CDR1 and CDR2: MDHEN and SYDVKM. The CDR3 loop reads CASSQYSRASYNEQFF. The CDR3 bases are TGTGCCAGCAGCCAATACTCTAGGGCTTCCTACAATGAGCAGTTCTTC.

This clone was found many times. The chain employs TRBV20-1 and TRBJ2-4, with 7 bases identical to TRBD1. V lost 3 bases, J lost 9 bases, and 11 bases stayed unmatched. CDR1 is DFQATT and CDR2 is SNEGSKA in the germline V gene (reference sequence). This CDR3 is built from 14 residues. CDR3 DNA: TGCAGTGCTAGGGATGGGGTGGGACAGATCATTCAGTACTTC. Protein: CSARDGVGQIIQYF.

This clone is labeled as medium-sized. CDR3 nucleotide sequence: TGTGCCAGCAGCTTAGGGTTACCTAGCGGGAGGTTGTACAATGAGCAGTTCTTC. This sequence encodes CASSLGLPSGRLYNEQFF. This chain links TRBV7-2 with TRBJ2-1; TRBD2 agrees at 11 bases. Trimming removed 1 base from V and 4 bases from J; junction bases left unmatched: 9. The germline V gene has CDR1 SGHTA and CDR2 FQGNSA. The CDR3 length is 18 residues.

This clone was found many times. This chain uses TRBV11-2 with TRBJ2-1; no firm D call. Trimming stripped 5 bases from V and 7 bases from J, with 6 bases between. The V gene's germline CDR1 is SGHAT and CDR2 FQNNGV. The CDR3 runs 11 residues. Written as DNA, the CDR3 is TGTGCCAGCAGCAACGGAAATGAGCAGTTCTTC. As protein: CASSNGNEQFF.

This chain connects TRBV3-1 to TRBJ2-1; 10 positions match TRBD2. The CDR3 runs to 14 residues. In germline, CDR1 is LGHDT, CDR2 YNNKEL (reference sequence). Trimming removed 3 bases from V and 7 bases from J; junction bases left unmatched: 3. The CDR3 coding sequence is TGTGCCAGCAGCCAGAGCGGGGGGGCGAATGAGCAGTTCTTC. The encoded protein is CASSQSGGANEQFF.

This clone showed up many times. The rearrangement links TRBV20-1 to TRBJ2-7; no clear D. V shed 3 bases and J shed 7 bases, with 10 bases lying between them. The CDR3 consists of 11 residues. Germline V CDR1 and CDR2: DFQATT, SNEGSKA (reference sequence). The DNA of the CDR3 is TGCAGTGCTAGGACGGACGTTGAGCAGTACTTC. Protein: CSARTDVEQYF.

The rearrangement links TRBV20-1 to TRBJ2-1; 10 bases fit TRBD2. This CDR3 spans 12 amino acids. V lost 0 bases to trimming and J lost 15 bases; unmatched junction nucleotides: 5. The germline V gene encodes CDR1 DFQATT and CDR2 SNEGSKA (reference sequence). The DNA of the CDR3 is TGCAGTGCTAGAGATCTTAGGACTAGCGGGTTCTTC. Amino acids: CSARDLRTSGFF.

This clone has at least ten counts. The CDR3 is CASSLTGRYNEQFF. In DNA form, the CDR3 reads TGTGCCAGCAGCCTTACAGGACGATACAATGAGCAGTTCTTC. The gene calls are TRBV14 and TRBJ2-1; TRBD1 might be the D (5 bases). Trimming removed 4 bases from V and 4 bases from J, with 11 bases in between. There are 14 residues in the CDR3. Germline V gene lookup returns CDR1 SGHDN and CDR2 FVKESK. The entire variable domain, with the rest obtained from reference TRBV14 and TRBJ2-1, is as follows: EAGVTQFPSHSVIEKGQTVTLRCDPISGHDNLYWYRRVMGKEIKFLLHFVKESKQDESGMPNNRFLAERTGGTYSTLKVQPAELEDSGVYFCASSLTGRYNEQFFGPGTRLTVL.

This clone was observed many times. This chain joins TRBV20-1 and TRBJ1-1; no clear D gene. The CDR3 contains 15 residues. The ends were cut back, 0 bases at V and 1 base at J, with 12 bases in the middle. Germline lookup yields CDR1 DFQATT and CDR2 SNEGSKA (reference sequence). The CDR3 region is CSAREGSGPNTEAFF. In DNA form, the CDR3 reads TGCAGTGCTAGAGAAGGCAGCGGACCGAACACTGAAGCTTTCTTT.

Turning to this clone: One junction end does not reproduce the germline sequence, and a read error may be involved. V and J are TRBV10-3 and TRBJ1-5; D gene unclear. This CDR3 spans 15 amino acids. Germline CDR1 is ENHRY and CDR2 is SYGVKD. For the CDR3, the DNA is TGTGCCATCAGTGATGGCAGGAATAGCGATCAGCACCAGCATTTT. Encoded protein: CAISDGRNSDQHQHF.

The chain uses TRBV5-1 and TRBJ1-3; unclear D gene. V lost 4 bases and J lost 0, with 8 bases in between. The CDR3 loop spans 14 amino acids. Germline V CDR1 and CDR2: SGHRS, YFSETQ. The CDR3 protein is CASSPEGSGNTIYF. Written as DNA, the CDR3 is TGCGCCAGCAGCCCTGAGGGCTCTGGAAACACCATATATTTT.

This clone is deemed medium-sized. The chain carries TRBV15 and TRBJ2-7; the D gene is possibly TRBD2 (5 bases). Between the trimmed V and J ends, which lost 0 bases and 0 bases, there was a span of 9 bases. The CDR3 loop spans 15 amino acids. CDR1 LNHNV and CDR2 YYDKDF come from the germline V gene (reference sequence). This CDR3 is CATSREIGSSYEQYF. For the CDR3, the DNA is TGTGCCACCAGCAGAGAGATAGGGAGCTCCTACGAGCAGTACTTC.

This clone appeared many times. This chain links TRBV5-1 with TRBJ2-7, with D perhaps matching TRBD1 (5 bases). The CDR3 extends over 13 amino acids. Per germline, CDR1 SGHRS and CDR2 YFSETQ. V lost 8 bases and J 4 bases, leaving 16 bases between the germline ends. CDR3 loop: CASATDNSYEQYF. CDR3 coding DNA: TGCGCCAGTGCGACAGACAATTCTTACGAGCAGTACTTC. The full variable domain, completed using reference TRBV5-1 and TRBJ2-7, is KAGVTQTPRYLIKTRGQQVTLSCSPISGHRSVSWYQQTPGQGLQFLFEYFSETQRNKGNFPGRFSGRQFSNSRSEMNVSTLELGDSALYLCASATDNSYEQYFGPGTRLTVT.

The sample holds a few counts of this clone. The chain joins TRBV6-5 to TRBJ1-2; D unclear. Trimming removed 0 bases from V and 8 bases from J, with 13 bases in between. This CDR3 is 14 amino acids long. Germline V lookup: CDR1 MNHEY, CDR2 SVGAGI. CDR3 protein: CASSYSTTSGGYTF. In DNA form, the CDR3 reads TGTGCCAGCAGTTACTCGACGACGAGCGGAGGCTACACCTTC.

This clone was counted ten times or more. The chain recombines TRBV19 with TRBJ2-3; D remains unclear. The CDR3 is 13 residues long. The germline V and J ends were trimmed by 5 bases and 2 bases, with 8 bases remaining between them. The germline CDR1 and CDR2 sequences are LNHDA and SQIVND (reference sequence). The chain's CDR3 is CASSSPDTDTQYF. CDR3 coding DNA: TGTGCCAGTAGTTCCCCCGACACAGATACGCAGTATTTT.

This clone was seen ten or more times. The rearrangement joins TRBV7-9 to TRBJ2-2, with D uncertain. The CDR3 contains 14 residues. The V gene's germline CDR1 is SEHNR and CDR2 FQNEAQ (reference sequence). V dropped 2 bases and J dropped 0 bases, with 4 bases sitting between them. The CDR3 nucleotides are TGTGCCAGCAGCTTACAACCGAACACCGGGGAGCTGTTTTTT. This gives the protein CASSLQPNTGELFF.

This clone was observed at least ten times. The rearrangement joins TRBV9 to TRBJ2-3; tentatively, D is TRBD1 (5 bases). The length of the CDR3 is 15 residues. Germline V gene lookup returns CDR1 SGDLS and CDR2 YYNGEE. V was clipped by 1 base and J by 0 bases, with 9 bases between them. The CDR3 is CASSVSAGSTDTQYF. The CDR3 DNA reads as TGTGCCAGCAGCGTATCCGCAGGGAGCACAGATACGCAGTATTTT. Using reference TRBV9 and TRBJ2-3 for the parts outside the CDR3, the full variable domain is DSGVTQTPKHLITATGQRVTLRCSPRSGDLSVYWYQQSLDQGLQFLIQYYNGEERAKGNILERFSAQQFPDLHSELNLSSLELGDSALYFCASSVSAGSTDTQYFGPGTRLTVL.

This clone was seen many times. The chain employs TRBV9 and TRBJ2-3; maybe TRBD1 (6 bases). Germline assignment: CDR1 SGDLS and CDR2 YYNGEE. V was clipped by 5 bases and J by 1 base, with 14 bases between them. The CDR3 consists of 15 residues. For the CDR3, the DNA is TGTGCCAGCAGTCACAGGGTGGGGGGCACAGATACGCAGTATTTT. It translates to CASSHRVGGTDTQYF.